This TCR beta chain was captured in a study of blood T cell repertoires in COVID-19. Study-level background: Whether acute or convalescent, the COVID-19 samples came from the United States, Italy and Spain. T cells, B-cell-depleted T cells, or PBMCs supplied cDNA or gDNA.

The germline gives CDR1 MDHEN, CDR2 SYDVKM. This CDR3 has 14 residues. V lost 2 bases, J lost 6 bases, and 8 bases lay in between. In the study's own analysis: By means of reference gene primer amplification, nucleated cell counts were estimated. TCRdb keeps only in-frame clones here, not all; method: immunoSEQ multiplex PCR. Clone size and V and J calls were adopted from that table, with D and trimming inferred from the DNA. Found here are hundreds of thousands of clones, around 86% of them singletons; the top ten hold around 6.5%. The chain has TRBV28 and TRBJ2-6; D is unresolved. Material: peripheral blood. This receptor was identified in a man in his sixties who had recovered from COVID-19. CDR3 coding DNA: TGTGCCAGCAGTTTACCCCTGTCGGCCAACGTCCTGACTTTC. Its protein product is CASSLPLSANVLTF.